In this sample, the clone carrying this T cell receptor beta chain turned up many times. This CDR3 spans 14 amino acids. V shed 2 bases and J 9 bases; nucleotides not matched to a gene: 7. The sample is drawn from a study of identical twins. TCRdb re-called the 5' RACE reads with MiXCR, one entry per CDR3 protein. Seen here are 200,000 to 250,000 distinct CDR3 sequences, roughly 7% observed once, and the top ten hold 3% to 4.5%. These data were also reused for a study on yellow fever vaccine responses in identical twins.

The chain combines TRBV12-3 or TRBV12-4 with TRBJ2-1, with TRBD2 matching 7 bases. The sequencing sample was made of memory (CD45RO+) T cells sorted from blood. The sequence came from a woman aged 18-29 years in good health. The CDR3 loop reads CASSLRGGSGEQFF. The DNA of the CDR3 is TGTGCCAGCAGTTTACGCGGCGGGAGTGGTGAGCAGTTCTTC.